These T cell receptor beta chains were read from a single sample in a study of neurological immune-mediated disorders. TCRdb fed the 5' RACE reads into MiXCR, producing one record per CDR3 protein. The sample holds about 66,000 distinct CDR3 sequences, 3.9% seen once. Input material: PBMCs. These receptors all come from a man aged 30 to 39 with multiple sclerosis. Both conserved end residues are trimmed from each CDR3.

>12|TRBV29-1|TRBJ2-2
SVGIGGNTGELF
>13|TRBV20-1|TRBJ2-3
SARVGGAVTDTQY
>13|TRBV6-5|TRBJ1-2
ASSYLGRLMDGYT
>12|TRBV2|TRBJ2-7
ASSETGGLDEQY
>14|TRBV12-3/TRBV12-4|TRBJ2-5
ASSPPRTSGGETQY
>10|TRBV20-1|TRBJ2-7
SAKGQDYEQY
>14|TRBV7-2|TRBJ2-2
ASSRDRGFDTGELF
>14|TRBV5-1|TRBJ1-3
ASSFSGQGSGNTIY
>11|TRBV6-4|TRBJ2-3
ASSQTSRGTQY
>12|TRBV7-3|TRBJ1-1
ASSLSAGNTEAF
>9|TRBV20-1|TRBJ2-7
SAPESYEQY
>14|TRBV5-6|TRBJ2-7
ASSQGGTDHSYEQY
>13|TRBV5-6|TRBJ1-6
ASSLGDLRNSPLH
>13|TRBV5-1|TRBJ2-7
ASSLVARGDYEQY
>14|TRBV6-5|TRBJ2-4
ASSYVGKGAKNIQY
>12|TRBV25-1|TRBJ2-7
ASSDIPTTYEQY
>11|TRBV29-1|TRBJ1-5
SVASAFNQPQN
>14|TRBV5-1|TRBJ2-5
ASSQSGQGKGETQY
>12|TRBV7-2|TRBJ1-5
ASSWDGSNQPQN
>11|TRBV20-1|TRBJ1-1
SATVRLNTEAF
>17|TRBV5-1|TRBJ2-1
ASTSDGRGHSFSYNEQF
>10|TRBV10-3|TRBJ1-5
AISDGDQPQH
>14|TRBV7-2|TRBJ2-4
ASSLSDRGRGNIQY
>13|TRBV21-1|TRBJ2-5
ASSRTTGPQETQY
>12|TRBV12-3/TRBV12-4|TRBJ1-5
ASSLGTGGQPQH
>13|TRBV7-2|TRBJ1-1
ASSLDRVGATEAF
>12|TRBV4-3|TRBJ1-1
ASSQGDQNTEAF
>16|TRBV7-6|TRBJ2-5
ASSLRPRAGGLQETQY
>14|TRBV24-1|TRBJ2-3
ATSSPSGGGTDTQY
>12|TRBV12-3/TRBV12-4|TRBJ1-6
ASNKWGRDSPLH
>12|TRBV7-2|TRBJ1-5
ASSLTGINQPQN
>10|TRBV12-3/TRBV12-4|TRBJ1-1
ASKSGNTEAF
>15|TRBV20-1|TRBJ2-7
SAKHYRDTQSLGEQY
>13|TRBV7-2|TRBJ2-2
ASRWGTVNTGELF
>14|TRBV29-1|TRBJ2-3
SVEDPPNRWRDTQY
>10|TRBV29-1|TRBJ2-4
SVGERRDIQY
>15|TRBV5-1|TRBJ2-3
ASSGTGRAGSADTQY